The T cell receptor (beta chain) under discussion was sequenced for a study of molecular identifiers for immune sequencing clone quantification. Study information: With replicates, the RNA of roughly 21,000 or 96,000 naive CD8 cells was split five ways and four were sequenced.

TCRdb recomputed calls from the PCR reads with MiXCR, one row per CDR3 protein. The sample has fewer than 350,000 distinct CDR3 sequences, 20% to 25% seen once; the top ten hold more than 0.8%. Study results and limitations: In cases of identical TCR molecules sharing a barcode, highly expanded clone sizes could be underestimated.

The V gene's germline CDR1 is SGHVS and CDR2 FQNEAQ. This CDR3 has 14 residues. V was trimmed by 5 bases and J by 1 base, leaving 11 bases between them. The table lists this clonotype with many counts. No antigen is known for it. The material sequenced was naive CD8+ T cells from blood, with Jurkat cell RNA spiked in. Subset defined: FACS-sorted CD8+CD4-CCR7+CD45RA+ naive T cells. This chain joins TRBV7-8 and TRBJ2-5; D call uncertain. The receptor was isolated from a human donor in good health. Some libraries in this study had Jurkat cell RNA spiked in. Here the CDR3 reads CASSQPLGQETQYF. The CDR3, as DNA: TGTGCCAGCAGCCAACCCTTGGGCCAAGAGACCCAGTACTTC.